This TCR beta chain was recovered during a study of blood T cell repertoires in COVID-19 (dated by TCRdb to 2019 to 2021). About the full investigation: Samples covering the acute and convalescent phases of COVID-19 were provided by collaborators in the United States, Italy and Spain. The prospective study material was composed of cDNA or gDNA derived from T cells, B-cell-depleted T cells, or PBMCs. Deeply sampled blood TCRbeta repertoires from subjects exposed to, actively infected with, or recovered from COVID-19 were included in the dataset. The samples were drawn from two sources: the first 160 participants of the ongoing ImmuneRACE study, and fewer than 1,500 subjects contributed by 6 global collaborators. Where available, HLA class I and class II types were obtained from metadata supplied by the sample provider rather than from assay-based typing. The repertoires were made available in a free public database intended to serve as a resource for research on the immune response to SARS-CoV-2. Sample metadata almost always included a de-identified subject ID, COVID-19 status, age in years and sex.

The V end gives up 3 bases and the J end 1 base, leaving 2 bases in the junction not matched to a gene. The CDR3 has 15 amino acids, counting the end cysteine and phenylalanine. Only the CDR3 part of the read is kept: 45 bases, read in frame from the first base. CDR1 LGHDT and CDR2 YNNKEL were looked up in the germline V gene (reference sequence). TCRbeta CDR3 regions were amplified from genomic DNA by means of the immunoSEQ Assay, a bias-controlled multiplex PCR. The paper's processing steps were these. Within the assay, amplification of reference gene primers was used to estimate how many nucleated cells each sample contained. To quantify the absolute abundance of each unique TCRbeta CDR3 rearrangement, sequence reads were collapsed and filtered. Productive Simpson clonality was computed per sample as the square root of Simpson's diversity index over productive rearrangements. In TCRdb, the immuneACCESS table is reduced to in-frame sequences with V and J assigned. These tables do not hold every clone; where another copy was compared, an unresolved V gene accounts for under half, and the others remain unexplained. V, J and clone size are taken as reported in that table, and D and trimming were inferred from the DNA itself. This sample comprises 250,000 or so clones, 70% to 90% of them detected only once. Jointly, the top ten make up roughly 3.1% of the sample.

The paper's findings and limits, for the study overall: How much clinical and demographic metadata was included differed by source and by participant, and the metadata was provided uncurated.

The collaborating institutions used their own protocols to collect whole blood in K2EDTA tubes. For TCRbeta analysis, collaborators shipped samples as frozen whole blood, isolated PBMCs, or DNA extracted from either of those sample types. A note on this clone: Its antigen remains undetermined. No base-level quality is on record; no much larger clone is a single base apart.

This receptor was taken from a man aged 18-30 years with active or convalescent COVID-19. The sequenced sample was peripheral blood. Rearrangement joined TRBV3-1 (or the pseudogene TRBV3-2) to TRBJ2-5, and 10 bases in between align with TRBD2. The CDR3 amino acid sequence is: CASSHRLAGQETQYF. The sequence in DNA is TGTGCCAGCAGCCACCGACTAGCGGGCCAAGAGACCCAGTACTTC.